The clone carrying this T cell receptor (beta chain) was picked up a small number of times. The antigen is not known. The data were obtained in a study of identical twins. Study findings and constraints: While abundant cord blood beta clonotypes carried fewer insertions, memory repertoires showed no such pattern. Analyses of zero insertions could, in part, be confounded by invariant MAIT and iNKT cells. Models underestimated out-of-frame TCR alpha sharing in monozygotic twins.

TCRdb re-called the 5' RACE reads with MiXCR, one entry per CDR3 protein. The data show around 960,000 distinct CDR3 sequences, 9% to 15% seen once. Per germline, CDR1 WSHSY and CDR2 SAAADI. V shed 3 bases, J shed 1 base, and the junction held 2 bases outside the gene matches. This CDR3 comprises 16 residues. This sample was also put to use in a study of yellow fever vaccine responses in identical twins. That work states: Twins showed a vaccine T cell response that reportedly seemed partly convergent, partly personalized.

The receptor was isolated from a woman between 18 and 29 years old in good health. Material: PBMCs. The chain combines TRBV10-2 with TRBJ1-6, with 8 positions matching TRBD1. CDR3 in DNA: TGCGCCAGCAGTGACAGGGGGCAATCCTATAATTCACCCCTCCACTTT. Translating gives CASSDRGQSYNSPLHF.